Below are 25 T cell receptor beta chains sequenced from a single sample in a study of OX40 agonist ivuxolimab in advanced cancers. Some clones are missing from TCRdb's copy, which holds only in-frame ones; the method was immunoSEQ multiplex PCR. Of around 35,000 clones listed, approximately 80% are singletons. The source material was CD4+ or CD8+ T cells sorted from blood, sampled in a trial of the OX40 agonist ivuxolimab. These receptors all stem from an adult with an advanced solid tumor such as melanoma, head and neck, liver or kidney cancer.

J is TRBJ2-1 and V is TRBV6-4; TRBD2 matches 10 bases. The CDR3 totals 15 residues. Germline lookup yields CDR1 MRHNA and CDR2 SNTAGT. Trimming removed 0 bases from V and 4 bases from J; junction bases left unmatched: 0. The CDR3 DNA reads TGTGCCAGCAGTGACTCAGCGGGGGGGTACAATGAGCAGTTCTTC. Translation: CASSDSAGGYNEQFF.

This chain joins TRBV6-6 and TRBJ2-7; TRBD1 aligns across 7 bases. The V segment lost 5 bases and the J segment 3 bases; nucleotides outside the gene matches: 7. Per germline, CDR1 MNHNY and CDR2 SVGAGI (reference sequence). The CDR3 length is 14 residues. The DNA for the CDR3 is TGTGCCAGCAGTGCCTCGGGACAGAACTACGAGCAGTACTTC. It codes for CASSASGQNYEQYF.

The gene calls are TRBV2 and TRBJ1-2; D unresolved. The CDR3 extends over 12 amino acids. Trimming removed 7 bases from V and 6 bases from J, with 12 bases in between. Germline V lookup: CDR1 SNHLY, CDR2 FYNNEI. The CDR3 coding sequence is TGTGCCAGCACCTGGACCATGAATGGCTACACCTTC. Encoded protein: CASTWTMNGYTF.

This rearrangement joins TRBV4-1 to TRBJ2-3, with 7 nucleotides matching TRBD1. Per germline, CDR1 MGHRA and CDR2 YSYEKL. Germline trimming cut 2 bases from V and 6 bases from J; bases unmatched to any gene: 11. The CDR3 runs to 16 residues. The CDR3, as DNA: TGCGCCAGCAGCCAAACGAGAGACAGGGTCCCCGATACGCAGTATTTT. Its protein is CASSQTRDRVPDTQYF.

This clone was seen only a few times. The rearrangement uses TRBV10-3 and TRBJ1-1; 7 bases agree with TRBD1. The germline gives CDR1 ENHRY, CDR2 SYGVKD. The junction had 5 bases not matched to a gene; V was cut back by 8 bases and J by 2 bases. CDR3 length equals 13 residues. CDR3 in DNA: TGTGCCATCGCCGGGACAGACAACACTGAAGCTTTCTTT. This encodes CAIAGTDNTEAFF.

This clone was observed once. The rearrangement joins TRBV7-9 to TRBJ1-3; no firm D call. Germline V gene lookup returns CDR1 SEHNR and CDR2 FQNEAQ (reference sequence). The CDR3 loop spans 14 amino acids. Trimming removed 7 bases from V and 3 bases from J, with 13 bases in between. DNA of the CDR3: TGTGCCAGCACCCCGGAGTTTGGTGGAAACACCATATATTTT. Translating it yields CASTPEFGGNTIYF.

This clone has only a few counts. The chain is built from TRBV6-1 and TRBJ2-3; TRBD1 matches at 12 bases. Germline assignment: CDR1 MNHNS and CDR2 SASEGT. V dropped 2 bases and J dropped 6; count of bases not matched to a gene: 3. The CDR3 runs to 15 residues. The CDR3 DNA reads TGTGCCAGCAGTGAATGGGACAGGGGGCAGGATACGCAGTATTTT. Its protein product is CASSEWDRGQDTQYF.

The chain joins TRBV12-2 to TRBJ1-2. TRBV12-2 is annotated as a pseudogene. The CDR3 contains 20 residues. CDR3 residues: CASRLALPGPLPSTNYGYTF. CDR3 DNA: TGTGCAAGTCGCTTAGCCTTACCGGGACCACTCCCGTCGACAAACTATGGCTACACCTTC.

This chain connects TRBV4-1 to TRBJ1-1; D is possibly TRBD1 (5 bases). Trimming left V 5 bases short and J 4 bases short, with 20 bases between. Germline CDR1 is MGHRA and CDR2 is YSYEKL. The CDR3 loop spans 16 amino acids. CDR3 protein: CASSAPGRQSFTEAFF. The DNA of the CDR3 is TGCGCCAGCAGCGCCCCGGGACGGCAAAGTTTCACTGAAGCTTTCTTT.

This clone was recorded only once. The V and J genes are TRBV19 and TRBJ1-1; 8 bases agree with TRBD1. This CDR3 comprises 12 residues. Germline-derived CDR1 and CDR2 are LNHDA and SQIVND (reference sequence). V was pared by 7 bases and J by 6 bases, with 4 bases of the junction left unmatched. The CDR3 region is CASNPGGPEAFF. CDR3 in DNA: TGTGCCAGTAATCCAGGGGGCCCTGAAGCTTTCTTT.

This clone was picked up a small number of times. V gene TRBV13 combines with J gene TRBJ1-1; TRBD1 matches at 7 bases. The germline V gene has CDR1 PRHDT and CDR2 FYEKMQ (reference sequence). CDR3 length equals 13 residues. V lost 5 bases to trimming and J lost 5 bases; unmatched junction nucleotides: 5. The DNA for the CDR3 is TGTGCCAGCAGCGAGGCCAGGGGGACTGAAGCTTTCTTT. This encodes CASSEARGTEAFF.

This chain joins TRBV11-3 and TRBJ2-7; 7 bases agree with TRBD2. Trimming removed 0 bases from V and 7 bases from J; junction bases left unmatched: 3. The CDR3 length is 13 residues. Germline CDR1 is SGHNT and CDR2 is YENEEA. In nucleotides, the CDR3 is TGTGCCAGCAGCTTAGAGACGGGGGGTGAGCAGTACTTC. Protein sequence: CASSLETGGEQYF. Complete variable domain (other parts from reference TRBV11-3 and TRBJ2-7): EAGVVQSPRYKIIEKKQPVAFWCNPISGHNTLYWYLQNLGQGPELLIRYENEEAVDDSQLPKDRFSAERLKGVDSTLKIQPAELGDSAVYLCASSLETGGEQYFGPGTRLTVT.

The chain uses TRBV7-2 and TRBJ2-7; 10 bases fit TRBD1. Trimming took 7 bases from V and 2 from J; bases not matched to a gene: 8. Germline V gene sequence: CDR1 SGHTA, CDR2 FQGNSA. The CDR3 length is 15 residues. CDR3 region: CASNQPGTGAYEQYF. The CDR3 DNA is TGTGCCAGCAACCAACCCGGGACAGGGGCCTACGAGCAGTACTTC.

The V and J genes are TRBV30 and TRBJ2-2, with D maybe TRBD1 (6 bases). The ends were cut back, 3 bases at V and 0 bases at J, with 8 bases in the middle. This CDR3 has 14 residues. In germline, CDR1 is GTSNPN, CDR2 SVGIG (reference sequence). CDR3 bases: TGTGCCTGGAGGGGGACAACGAACACCGGGGAGCTGTTTTTT. Translating gives CAWRGTTNTGELFF.

This chain connects TRBV2 to TRBJ1-5; tentatively, D is TRBD1 (5 bases). The germline V and J ends were trimmed by 8 bases and 3 bases, with 17 bases remaining between them. CDR1 SNHLY and CDR2 FYNNEI come from the germline V gene. The CDR3 runs 15 residues. The CDR3 DNA follows: TGTGCCAGCGGTCCTCAGGGAGGGGACAATCAGCCCCAGCATTTT. This sequence encodes CASGPQGGDNQPQHF.

The V and J genes are TRBV4-1 and TRBJ2-2; 13 positions match TRBD2. The trim removed 4 bases at V and 6 bases at J, leaving 5 bases unmatched. Per germline, CDR1 MGHRA and CDR2 YSYEKL. This CDR3 has 16 residues. CDR3 amino acids: CASSLTSGGYAGELFF. In DNA, the CDR3 is TGCGCCAGCAGCCTGACTAGCGGGGGGTACGCCGGGGAGCTGTTTTTT.

This clone was observed a single time. V and J are TRBV6-5 and TRBJ1-1, with D possibly TRBD1 on 6 matching bases. Germline V lookup: CDR1 MNHEY, CDR2 SVGAGI. This CDR3 has 14 amino acids. Trimming shortened V by 5 bases and J by 4 bases, and 14 bases separated the two germline ends. CDR3 in DNA: TGTGCCAGCAGTCAGATACAGGGAATCACTGAAGCTTTCTTT. Translating gives CASSQIQGITEAFF.

This chain connects TRBV4-1 to TRBJ1-4; TRBD1 is a possible D gene (5 bases). This CDR3 is 13 amino acids long. Germline CDR1 reads MGHRA; CDR2 reads YSYEKL. Trimming removed 4 bases from V and 5 bases from J, with 8 bases in between. The CDR3 DNA sequence: TGCGCCAGCAGCCGCCGGGACAATGAAAAACTGTTTTTT. Its protein is CASSRRDNEKLFF.

V and J are TRBV4-1 and TRBJ2-1; 9 bases line up with TRBD1. CDR1 and CDR2 (germline): MGHRA, YSYEKL. V shed 0 bases and J 2 bases; nucleotides not matched to a gene: 5. The CDR3 runs 17 residues. CDR3 sequence: CASSQDSRDRAYNEQFF. The DNA for the CDR3 is TGCGCCAGCAGCCAAGATTCACGGGACAGGGCCTACAATGAGCAGTTCTTC.

The V call is TRBV11-1, the J call TRBJ2-7, with 7 bases lining up with TRBD1. J was trimmed by 2 bases and V by 4 bases; bases with no gene match: 8. Germline CDR1 SGHAT, CDR2 FQDESV (reference sequence). CDR3 length: 15 amino acids. The CDR3 protein is CASSYRQGITYEQYF. The CDR3 nucleotides are TGTGCCAGCAGCTACAGACAGGGAATAACCTACGAGCAGTACTTC.

The chain employs TRBV5-1 and TRBJ2-5; TRBD1 is a possible D gene (5 bases). V was clipped by 1 base and J by 7 bases, with 20 bases between them. Germline CDR1 and CDR2: SGHRS and YFSETQ. This CDR3 has 16 residues. CDR3 in DNA: TGCGCCAGCAGCTTGAATTTTGGGGCTAGTAGAGTGACCCAGTACTTC. It translates to CASSLNFGASRVTQYF.

The sample holds one count of this clone. The CDR3 loop reads CASSSGGPRRGDEQYF. The CDR3, as DNA: TGTGCCAGCAGCTCAGGGGGACCTCGTAGGGGGGACGAGCAGTACTTC. The gene calls are TRBV27 and TRBJ2-7, with a possible D match to TRBD1 (7 bases). CDR1 MNHEY and CDR2 SMNVEV come from the germline V gene (reference sequence). CDR3 length: 16 residues. Trimming left V 6 bases short and J 5 bases short, with 23 bases between.

The J gene is TRBJ2-2, the V gene TRBV5-1; 7 bases map to TRBD1. V was clipped by 7 bases and J by 5 bases; unmatched bases: 14. This CDR3 comprises 16 residues. Germline values: CDR1 SGHRS, CDR2 YFSETQ. CDR3 amino acids: CASGFDRVGLTGELFF. CDR3 nucleotides: TGCGCCAGCGGATTCGACAGGGTGGGCTTGACCGGGGAGCTGTTTTTT.

This chain uses TRBV30 with TRBJ1-3, with D perhaps matching TRBD1 (6 bases). V was cut by 4 bases and J by 3 bases, with 16 bases left in between. Germline V gene data show CDR1 as GTSNPN and CDR2 as SVGIG (reference sequence). The length of the CDR3 is 15 residues. The CDR3 sequence is CAWISKVRGGNTIYF. CDR3 bases: TGTGCCTGGATAAGTAAGGTCAGGGGTGGAAACACCATATATTTT.

The CDR3 nucleotides are TGCGCCAGCAGCTGGGTCCCGTACGAAGCAAACACTGAAGCTTTCTTT. This encodes CASSWVPYEANTEAFF. V is TRBV5-1 and J is TRBJ1-1; unclear D gene. CDR3 length equals 16 residues. Trimming removed 3 bases from V and 2 bases from J, with 17 bases in between. The germline V gene encodes CDR1 SGHRS and CDR2 YFSETQ.